These T cell receptor beta chains were read from a single sample in a study of cytomegalovirus exposure and HLA in healthy donors. Clones were sequenced by immunoSEQ multiplex PCR, and TCRdb holds only the in-frame ones, with some missing. This sample has about 160,000 clones; roughly 80% occur once, and the top ten carry 3.5% to 5%. Sequencing input: PBMCs. All receptors derive from a man in his fifties or sixties in good health and CMV-seropositive. CDR3s leave out the opening cysteine and the closing phenylalanine or tryptophan. Fields, in order: J gene, V gene, CDR3 protein.

TRBJ1-2,TRBV27,ASRGPGDRGREYYGYT
TRBJ1-2,TRBV5-1,ASSGAEQGKRAMGYT
TRBJ1-1,TRBV15,ATSTGNTEAF
TRBJ2-7,TRBV5-8,ASSVAGRAYEQY
TRBJ1-2,TRBV30,AWSVRVRALSGYT
TRBJ2-1,TRBV5-4,ASSWGQYNEQF
TRBJ1-5,TRBV28,ASSPGQRSNQPQH
TRBJ2-2,TRBV25-1,ASSENPGTGSNTGELF
TRBJ2-3,TRBV9,ASSWSRDRASDTQY
TRBJ2-4,TRBV29-1,SVERGQGGENIQY
TRBJ1-5,TRBV10-2,ASSLGSINQPQH
NA,TRBV6-5,ASSYSQTRYGYEQY
TRBJ1-6,TRBV9,ASSVLVSNSPLH
NA,TRBV7-9,ASSQGRGRVHEQY
TRBJ2-7,TRBV11-2,ASSLDLNNYEQY
TRBJ2-3,TRBV2,ASSGTRGTDTQY